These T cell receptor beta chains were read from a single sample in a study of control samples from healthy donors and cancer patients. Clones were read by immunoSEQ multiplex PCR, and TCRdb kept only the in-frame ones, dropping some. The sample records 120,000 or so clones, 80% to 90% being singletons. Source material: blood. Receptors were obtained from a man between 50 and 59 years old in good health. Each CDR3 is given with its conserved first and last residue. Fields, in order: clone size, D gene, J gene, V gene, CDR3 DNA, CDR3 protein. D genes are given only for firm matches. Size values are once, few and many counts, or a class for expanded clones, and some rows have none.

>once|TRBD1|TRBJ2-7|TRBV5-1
TGCGCCAGCACCTCCGGACAGGGCGATAGGCCGTACTTC
CASTSGQGDRPYF
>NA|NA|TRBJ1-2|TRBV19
TGTGCCAGTAACGACGACAGGTCTGCTAACTATGGCTACACCTTC
CASNDDRSANYGYTF
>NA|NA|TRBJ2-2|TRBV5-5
TGTGCCAGCAGTTGGGAGGGGGCGAACACCGGGGAGCTGTTTTTT
CASSWEGANTGELFF
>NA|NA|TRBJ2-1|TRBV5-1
TGCGCCAGCAGCTTGGCCCGAGGGGGGGTCTACAATGAGCAGTTCTTC
CASSLARGGVYNEQFF
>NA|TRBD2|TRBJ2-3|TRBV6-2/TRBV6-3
TGTGCCAGCAGTTACGGGGGGGATGACACAGATACGCAGTATTTT
CASSYGGDDTDTQYF
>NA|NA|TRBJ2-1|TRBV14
TGTGCCAGCAGCCAACTAATTCACTCATACAATGAGCAGTTCTTC
CASSQLIHSYNEQFF
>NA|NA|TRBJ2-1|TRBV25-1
TGTGCCAGCAGTGAGGGTTCCGGGCATGAGCAGTTCTTC
CASSEGSGHEQFF
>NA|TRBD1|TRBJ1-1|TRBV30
TGTGCCTGGGGACGTTCAGGGGGCACTGAAGCTTTCTTT
CAWGRSGGTEAFF
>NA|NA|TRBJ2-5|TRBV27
TGTGCCAGCAGTTTATCACTAGCCAGGTTGTGGGAGACCCAGTACTTC
CASSLSLARLWETQYF
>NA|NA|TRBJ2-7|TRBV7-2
TGTGCCAGCAGCCAAGGGTCTAGCGATATCGACGAGCAGTACTTC
CASSQGSSDIDEQYF
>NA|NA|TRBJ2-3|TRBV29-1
TGCAGCGTTGAAGATTGGAGGGATACGCAGTATTTT
CSVEDWRDTQYF
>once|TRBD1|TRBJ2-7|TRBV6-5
TGTGCCAGCAGTCCCCGGACAGGGACCTACGAGCAGTACTTC
CASSPRTGTYEQYF
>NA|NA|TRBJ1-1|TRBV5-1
TGCGCCAGCAGCTTCGGGGCCAGGGTCCCTGAAGCTTTCTTT
CASSFGARVPEAFF
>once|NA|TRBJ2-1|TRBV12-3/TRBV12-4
TGTGCCAGCAGTTTAGAGGCCGTGAGTGAGCAGTTCTTC
CASSLEAVSEQFF
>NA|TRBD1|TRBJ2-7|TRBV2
TGTGCCAGCAGTGAAGGCTGGACAGGGGTCAACGAGCAGTACTTC
CASSEGWTGVNEQYF
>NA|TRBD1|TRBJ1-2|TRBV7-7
TGTGCCAGCAGCTTAACGGGACAGGACGCTAACTATGGCTACACCTTC
CASSLTGQDANYGYTF
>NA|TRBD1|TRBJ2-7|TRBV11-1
TGTGCCAGCATGGGGACAGGGGCTCAAGACTCCTACGAGCAGTACTTC
CASMGTGAQDSYEQYF
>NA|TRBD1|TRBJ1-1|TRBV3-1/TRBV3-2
TGTGCCAGCAGCTCCGTACAGGGGGCTGGCACTGAAGCTTTCTTT
CASSSVQGAGTEAFF
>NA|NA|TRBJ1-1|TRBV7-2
TGTGCCAGCAGGTTGGGAGGACCCAGAGCTTTCTTT
CASRLGGPRAFF
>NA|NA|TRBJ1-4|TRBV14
TGTGCCAGCAGCCAAGCCCGGGGTTACAATGAAAAACTGTTTTTT
CASSQARGYNEKLFF
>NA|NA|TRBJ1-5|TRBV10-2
TGCGCCAGCAGTGAGGTTCAAGGGCCCCAGCATTTT
CASSEVQGPQHF
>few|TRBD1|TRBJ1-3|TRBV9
TGTGCCAGCAGCGTAGCTTTTTACAGGGGGACTGGAAACACCATATATTTT
CASSVAFYRGTGNTIYF
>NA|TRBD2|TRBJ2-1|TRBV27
TGTGCCAGCAGTAGCGGGGGGGCTGACAATGAGCAGTTCTTC
CASSSGGADNEQFF
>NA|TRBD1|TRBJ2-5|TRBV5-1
TGCGCCAGCAGCTCTACAGGGGGGCCCCAAGAGACCCAGTACTTC
CASSSTGGPQETQYF
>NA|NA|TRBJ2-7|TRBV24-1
TGTGCCACCAGTGACCGACGATCAGACGAGCAGTACTTC
CATSDRRSDEQYF
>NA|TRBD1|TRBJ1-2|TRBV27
TGTGCCAGCAGTTTAAAGACAGGGTCTGGCTACACCTTC
CASSLKTGSGYTF
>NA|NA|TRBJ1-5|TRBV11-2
TGTGCCAGCAGCAGACAGGGCAATCAGCCCCAGCATTTT
CASSRQGNQPQHF
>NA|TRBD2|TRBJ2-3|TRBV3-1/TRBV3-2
TGTGCCAGCAGCCAAGAGAGGGGAGGGGCCACAGATACGCAGTATTTT
CASSQERGGATDTQYF
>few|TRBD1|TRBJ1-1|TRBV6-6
TGTGCCAGCACGGTAACAGGGGCGGCTGGGAACACTGAAGCTTTCTTT
CASTVTGAAGNTEAFF
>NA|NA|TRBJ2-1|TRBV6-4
TGTGCCAGCAGTGGCGGAGGGGGTTACAATGAGCAGTTCTTC
CASSGGGGYNEQFF
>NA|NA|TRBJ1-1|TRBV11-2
TGTGCCAGCAGCCTCTTCGGAGGGGCCATGAACACTGAAGCTTTCTTT
CASSLFGGAMNTEAFF